This TCR beta chain emerged from a study of T cell repertoires in cytomegalovirus infection. MiXCR was run by TCRdb on the reads, yielding one entry per CDR3 protein. In the table there are 650,000 to 900,000 distinct CDR3 sequences, approximately 29% of which are singletons. The CDR3 consists of 14 residues. Trimming took 7 bases from V and 6 from J; bases not matched to a gene: 9. This clonotype was counted between two and nine times. Its specificity is unknown. Overall study results and limits: HLA-C-restricted CMV-specific TCR beta clonotypes were dominant in the ex vivo response.

The TCR originated in a human donor in good health (CMV status not recorded). Some clones in this sample may be carry-over from other donors' samples. Sample: cultured CD8+ T cells from PBMCs, taken from culture after CMV antigen stimulation. The chain recombines TRBV12-3 or TRBV12-4 with TRBJ2-3, with 8 bases aligning to TRBD2. The CDR3 spells CASIAGGYTDTQYF. Here the CDR3 DNA reads TGTGCCAGCATCGCGGGGGGCTATACCGATACGCAGTATTTT.